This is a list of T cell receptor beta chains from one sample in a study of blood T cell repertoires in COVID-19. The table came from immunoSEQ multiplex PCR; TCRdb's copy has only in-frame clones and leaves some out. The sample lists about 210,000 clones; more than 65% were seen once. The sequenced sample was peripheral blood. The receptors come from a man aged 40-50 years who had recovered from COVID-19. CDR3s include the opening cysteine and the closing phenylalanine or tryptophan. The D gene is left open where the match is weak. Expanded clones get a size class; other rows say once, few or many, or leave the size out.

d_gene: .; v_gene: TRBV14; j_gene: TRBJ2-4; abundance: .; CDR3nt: TGTGCCAGCAGCCAAGGTCCGAGTTTAGCCAAAAACATTCAGTACTTC; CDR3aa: CASSQGPSLAKNIQYF
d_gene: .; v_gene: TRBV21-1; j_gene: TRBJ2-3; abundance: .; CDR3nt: TGTGCCAGCAGCGAAACCGCTTACAGCGGGATTGGGTCTGGCACAGATACGCAGTATTTT; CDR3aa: CASSETAYSGIGSGTDTQYF
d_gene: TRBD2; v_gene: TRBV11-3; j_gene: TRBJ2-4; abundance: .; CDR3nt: TGTGCCAGCAGCTTAGGGCACGGGACTAGCATTCTAGCCAAAAACATTCAGTACTTC; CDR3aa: CASSLGHGTSILAKNIQYF
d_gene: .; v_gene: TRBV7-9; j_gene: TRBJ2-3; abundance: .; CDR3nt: TGTGCCAGCGGAGATTTGGATGGCACAGATACGCAGTATTTT; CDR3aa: CASGDLDGTDTQYF
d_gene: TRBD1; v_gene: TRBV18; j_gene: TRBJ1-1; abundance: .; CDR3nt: TGTGCCAGCTCACCAACCCTCGACAGGGTAGCTTTCTTT; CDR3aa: CASSPTLDRVAFF
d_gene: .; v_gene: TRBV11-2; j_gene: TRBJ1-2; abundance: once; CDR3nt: TGTGCCAGCAGTTCAGGGTCCAGATGGAGCTATGGCTACACCTTC; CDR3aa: CASSSGSRWSYGYTF
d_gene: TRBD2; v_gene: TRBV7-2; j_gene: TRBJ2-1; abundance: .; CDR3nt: TGTGCCAGCAGCTTCCCCACTAGCGGGATAGATGAGCAGTTCTTC; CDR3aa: CASSFPTSGIDEQFF
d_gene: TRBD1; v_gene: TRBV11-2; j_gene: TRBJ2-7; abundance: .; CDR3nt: TGTGCCAGCAGCTTACTTTCATCAGGGGGTTTTTACGAGCAGTACTTC; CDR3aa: CASSLLSSGGFYEQYF
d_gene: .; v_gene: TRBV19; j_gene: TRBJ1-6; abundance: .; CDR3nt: TGTGCCAGTAGCAATACCGGGAATTCACCCCTCCACTTT; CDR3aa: CASSNTGNSPLHF
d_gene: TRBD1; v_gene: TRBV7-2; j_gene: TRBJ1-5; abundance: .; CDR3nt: TGTGCCAGCAGCTTAGTGGGGACAGGGACTGGGCAGCCCCAGCATTTT; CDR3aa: CASSLVGTGTGQPQHF
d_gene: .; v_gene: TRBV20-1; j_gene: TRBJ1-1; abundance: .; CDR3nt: TGCAGTGCGGAGGAGAACACTGAAGCTTTCTTT; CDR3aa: CSAEENTEAFF
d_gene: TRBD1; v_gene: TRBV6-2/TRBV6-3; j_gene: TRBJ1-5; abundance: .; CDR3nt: TGTGCCAGCAGTGAGAGGGGACAGAAACATCAGCCCCAGCATTTT; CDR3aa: CASSERGQKHQPQHF
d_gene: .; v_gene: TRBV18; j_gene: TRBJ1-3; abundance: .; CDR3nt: TGTGCCAGCTCACCCCGGACAGACTCTGGAAACACCATATATTTT; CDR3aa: CASSPRTDSGNTIYF
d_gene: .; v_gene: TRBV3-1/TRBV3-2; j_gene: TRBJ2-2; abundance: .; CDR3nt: TGTGCCAGCAGCCAAGTAGTACCCGGGGAGCTGTTTTTT; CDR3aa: CASSQVVPGELFF
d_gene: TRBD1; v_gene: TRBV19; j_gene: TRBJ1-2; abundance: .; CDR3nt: TGTGCCAGTAGTATCGCCCCGGGACAGTTTAACTATGGCTACACCTTC; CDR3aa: CASSIAPGQFNYGYTF
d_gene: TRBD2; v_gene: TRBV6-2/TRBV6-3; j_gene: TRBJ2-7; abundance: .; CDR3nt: TGTGCCAGCAGTTACTCCCCGGGAGGGAGGGACGAGCAGTACTTC; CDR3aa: CASSYSPGGRDEQYF
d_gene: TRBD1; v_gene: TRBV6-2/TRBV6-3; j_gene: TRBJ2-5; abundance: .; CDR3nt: TGTGCCAGCAGTTACTTCGACAGGGGGCGAGTTGAGACCCAGTACTTC; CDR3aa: CASSYFDRGRVETQYF
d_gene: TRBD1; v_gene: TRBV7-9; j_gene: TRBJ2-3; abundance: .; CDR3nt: TGTGCCAGCAGCGGACAGGGGAGCACAGATACGCAGTATTTT; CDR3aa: CASSGQGSTDTQYF
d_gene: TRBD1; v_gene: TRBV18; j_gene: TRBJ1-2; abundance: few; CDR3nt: TGTGCCAGCTCACCATCAACCACAGGGGGCCGGGGCTACACCTTC; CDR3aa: CASSPSTTGGRGYTF
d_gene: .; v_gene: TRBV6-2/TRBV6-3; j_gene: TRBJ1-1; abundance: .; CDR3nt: TGTGCCAGCAGTTACCCCCGATCCGCAGGGGTGAACACTGAAGCTTTCTTT; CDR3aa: CASSYPRSAGVNTEAFF
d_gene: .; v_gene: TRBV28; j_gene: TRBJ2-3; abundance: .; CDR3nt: TGTGCCAGCAGACCCCGGAGCAGTGGGTTTTTAGCGCAGTATTTT; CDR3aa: CASRPRSSGFLAQYF
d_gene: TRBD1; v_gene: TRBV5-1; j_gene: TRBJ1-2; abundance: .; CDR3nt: TGCGCCAGCAGCTCAGAGACAGGGGTCGTGAAGTATGGCTACACCTTC; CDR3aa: CASSSETGVVKYGYTF
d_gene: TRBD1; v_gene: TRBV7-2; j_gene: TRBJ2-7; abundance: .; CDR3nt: TGTGCCAGCAGTCACGGCCGGATCAGGGGGCTTTCGAACTACGAGCAGTACTTC; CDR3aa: CASSHGRIRGLSNYEQYF
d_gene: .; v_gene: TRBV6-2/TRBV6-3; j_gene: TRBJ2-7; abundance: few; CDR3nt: TGTGCCAGCAGTTACTCGTTGGAGGGTGCGTCCTACGAGCAGTACTTC; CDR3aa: CASSYSLEGASYEQYF
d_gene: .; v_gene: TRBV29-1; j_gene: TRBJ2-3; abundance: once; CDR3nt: TGCAGCGCCCCGAGGACAGGAGGGTCACCAGATACGCAGTATTTT; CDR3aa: CSAPRTGGSPDTQYF
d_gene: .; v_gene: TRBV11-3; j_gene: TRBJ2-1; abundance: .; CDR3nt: TGTGCCAGCAGCTTCCGGGCCAGAAGGGGTAATGAGCAGTTCTTC; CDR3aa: CASSFRARRGNEQFF
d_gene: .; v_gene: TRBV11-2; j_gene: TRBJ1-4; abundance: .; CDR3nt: TGTGCCAGCAGCGCGGGCCCTGCTGAGAATGAAAAACTGTTTTTT; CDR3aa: CASSAGPAENEKLFF
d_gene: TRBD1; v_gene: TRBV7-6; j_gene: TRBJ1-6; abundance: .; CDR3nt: TGTGCCAGCAGCTTAGCCCCGGGACAGGGTTCACCCCTCCACTTT; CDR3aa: CASSLAPGQGSPLHF
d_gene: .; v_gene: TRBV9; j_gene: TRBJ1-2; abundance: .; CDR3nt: TGTGCCAGCAGCGTAGCTAGTAGGGGGGGCTATGGCTACACCTTC; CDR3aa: CASSVASRGGYGYTF
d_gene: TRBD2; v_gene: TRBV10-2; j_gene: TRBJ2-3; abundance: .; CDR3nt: TGCGCCAGCAGTGACCTTCTCCGCGGGGGAGGCACAGATACGCAGTATTTT; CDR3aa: CASSDLLRGGGTDTQYF
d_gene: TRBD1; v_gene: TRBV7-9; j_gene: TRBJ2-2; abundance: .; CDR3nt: TGTGCCACTTCGAAGGGGACAGATAACACCGGGGAGCTGTTTTTT; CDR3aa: CATSKGTDNTGELFF
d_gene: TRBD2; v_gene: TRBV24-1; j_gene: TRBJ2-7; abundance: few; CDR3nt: TGTGCCACCAGTGGCGTCCAGCGGGAGGTGTCCTACGAGCAGTACTTC; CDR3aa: CATSGVQREVSYEQYF